Following are 15 T cell receptor beta chains from one sample sequenced in a study of blood T cells in healthy people across ages. The authors ran a second PCR of roughly 6 to 12 cycles using a sample-barcoded 5' primer and a J-beta primer mix. TCRdb used MiXCR to reprocess the 5' RACE reads, holding one entry per CDR3 protein. The table has approximately 900,000 distinct CDR3 sequences, roughly 43% seen once; the top ten hold around 15%. Sequenced: blood. Receptors were obtained from a man aged 30 to 45 in good health.

The chain uses TRBV27 and TRBJ2-1; weak D call: TRBD2 (5 bases). CDR3 size: 18 residues. Between the trimmed V and J ends, which lost 6 bases and 0 bases, there was a span of 21 bases. The germline V gene encodes CDR1 MNHEY and CDR2 SMNVEV (reference sequence). The CDR3 region is CASRSTVGALLSYNEQFF. Written as DNA, the CDR3 is TGTGCCAGCAGAAGCACAGTGGGAGCATTACTCTCCTACAATGAGCAGTTCTTC.

Only one count was recorded for this clonotype. The chain couples TRBV7-6 to TRBJ2-7, with D perhaps TRBD2 (6 bases). The DNA end is a closer match to TRBJ2-5, so the J assignment may be wrong. Germline assignment: CDR1 SGHVS and CDR2 FNYEAQ. CDR3 length equals 17 residues. The CDR3 region has the DNA TGTGCCAGCAGCTCAATAGGGGTAGCGGCCGGCCAAGAGACCCAGTACTTC. This sequence encodes CASSSIGVAAGQETQYF.

V gene TRBV6-2 or TRBV6-3 combines with J gene TRBJ2-5; possibly TRBD1 for D (5 bases). The CDR3 has 16 amino acids. The germline CDR1 and CDR2 sequences are MNHEY and SVGEGT. Trimming cost V 2 bases and J 5 bases, with 18 bases left between them. The DNA for the CDR3 is TGTGCCAGCAGTTACCGCATGGGCAGGGATGACGAGACCCAGTACTTC. The encoded protein is CASSYRMGRDDETQYF.

The chain couples TRBV5-1 to TRBJ2-1; D assignment may be TRBD1 or TRBD2 (6 bases each). This CDR3 has 14 residues. V gave up 5 bases and J gave up 10 bases, with 19 bases separating them. Germline V gives CDR1 SGHRS, CDR2 YFSETQ. The CDR3: CASREGGPNYEQFF. CDR3 coding DNA: TGCGCCAGCAGGGAAGGGGGGCCCAACTACGAGCAGTTCTTC.

The CDR3 region is CASSLEWGGEGEQFF. CDR3 nucleotide sequence: TGTGCCAGCAGCTTAGAGTGGGGGGGCGAAGGTGAGCAGTTCTTC. The J gene is TRBJ2-1, the V gene TRBV11-2; TRBD2 might be the D (7 bases). CDR1 SGHAT and CDR2 FQNNGV come from the germline V gene. The CDR3 contains 15 residues. Trimming removed 0 bases from V and 9 bases from J, with 15 bases in between.

The chain links TRBV20-1 to TRBJ2-7; maybe TRBD1 (7 bases). CDR3 length: 14 residues. Trimming removed 6 bases from V and 1 base from J, with 16 bases in between. Germline CDR1 and CDR2: DFQATT and SNEGSKA (reference sequence). CDR3 coding DNA: TGCAGTGCAACCGGGAGACAGGGATCCTACGAGCAGTACTTC. Translating it yields CSATGRQGSYEQYF.

The chain joins TRBV7-2 to TRBJ1-2; D call uncertain. Germline V gene data show CDR1 as SGHTA and CDR2 as FQGNSA. The CDR3 runs to 11 residues. V lost 5 bases to trimming and J lost 3 bases, with 4 bases between them. The CDR3 DNA follows: TGTGCCAGCAGCCCCCACTATGGCTACACCTTC. It encodes CASSPHYGYTF.

The V gene is TRBV29-1, the J gene TRBJ2-7; no firm D call. This CDR3 has 14 residues. The ends were cut back, 7 bases at V and 2 bases at J, with 18 bases in the middle. Germline CDR1 reads SQVTM; CDR2 reads ANQGSEA. The CDR3 DNA sequence: TGCAGCGATAGCAACAGCGTCTATGCCTACGAGCAGTACTTC. It yields the protein CSDSNSVYAYEQYF.

The chain combines TRBV28 with TRBJ1-1; 9 nucleotides match TRBD1. Germline lookup yields CDR1 MDHEN and CDR2 SYDVKM. V trimming: 7 bases; J trimming: 11 bases; junction bases outside the gene matches: 8. The length of the CDR3 is 12 residues. In DNA form, the CDR3 reads TGTGCCAGCAACACAGGGGGCTGTGTCGCTTTCTTT. It yields the protein CASNTGGCVAFF.

The V and J genes are TRBV7-9 and TRBJ2-6; D not certain. CDR1 SEHNR and CDR2 FQNEAQ come from the germline V gene (reference sequence). The length of the CDR3 is 16 residues. The V end lost 2 bases, the J end lost 0 bases, and 8 bases lay between the germline ends. The CDR3 nucleotides are TGTGCCAGCAGCTTATCCCCGGCCTCTGGGGCCAACGTCCTGACTTTC. Protein: CASSLSPASGANVLTF.

There are a few counts of this clonotype. The chain recombines TRBV4-2 with TRBJ1-2; D might be TRBD1 (5 bases). Germline values: CDR1 LGHNA, CDR2 YNFKEQ. V was cut by 0 bases and J by 7 bases, with 9 bases left in between. This CDR3 has 13 residues. The DNA of the CDR3 is TGTGCCAGCAGCCAAGAGGGGGGTGGTGGCTACACCTTC. The encoded protein is CASSQEGGGGYTF.

V is TRBV6-2 or TRBV6-3 and J is TRBJ2-5; 12 nucleotides match TRBD2. There are 15 residues in the CDR3. Germline CDR1 is MNHEY and CDR2 is SVGEGT. V lost 6 bases, J lost 3 bases, and 5 bases stayed unmatched. CDR3 protein: CASRSWTSGEETQYF. In DNA form, the CDR3 reads TGTGCCAGCAGATCCTGGACTAGCGGGGAAGAGACCCAGTACTTC.

The genes are TRBV3-1 and TRBJ1-5; unclear D gene. CDR1 and CDR2 from the germline V gene are LGHDT and YNNKEL (reference sequence). This CDR3 contains 13 residues. V lost 0 bases to trimming and J lost 6 bases, with 6 bases between them. CDR3 sequence (DNA): TGTGCCAGCAGCCAAGAAAGGTTTCAGCCCCAGCATTTT. Encoded protein: CASSQERFQPQHF.

In this sample, this clonotype turned up a few times. The CDR3 sequence: CASRTPDTYEQYF. The CDR3 DNA reads TGTGCCAGCAGAACTCCGGATACCTACGAGCAGTACTTC. V gene TRBV28 combines with J gene TRBJ2-7; D unresolved. Germline lookup yields CDR1 MDHEN and CDR2 SYDVKM. Trimming removed 6 bases from V and 2 bases from J, with 11 bases in between. The CDR3 runs 13 residues.

V usage is TRBV5-1 and J usage is TRBJ2-7; TRBD1 aligns across 9 bases. This CDR3 is 14 amino acids long. V was pared by 7 bases and J by 0 bases, with 5 bases of the junction left unmatched. Germline lookup yields CDR1 SGHRS and CDR2 YFSETQ. The CDR3 nucleotides are TGCGCCAGCGGACAGGGGACAGGCTCCTACGAGCAGTACTTC. Protein: CASGQGTGSYEQYF.